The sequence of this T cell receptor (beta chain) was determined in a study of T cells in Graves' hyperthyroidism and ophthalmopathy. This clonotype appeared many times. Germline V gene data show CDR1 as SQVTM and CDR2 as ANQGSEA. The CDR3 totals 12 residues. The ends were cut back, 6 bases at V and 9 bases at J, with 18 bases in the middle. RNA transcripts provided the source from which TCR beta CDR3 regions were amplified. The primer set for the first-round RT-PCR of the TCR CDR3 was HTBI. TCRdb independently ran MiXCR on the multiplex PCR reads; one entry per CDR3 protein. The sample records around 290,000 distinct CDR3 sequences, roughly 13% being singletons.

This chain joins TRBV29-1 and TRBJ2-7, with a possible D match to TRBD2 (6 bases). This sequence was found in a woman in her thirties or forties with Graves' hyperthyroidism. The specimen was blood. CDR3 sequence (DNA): TGCAGCGTGAACCTCGGCGGGACGGGGCAGTACTTC. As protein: CSVNLGGTGQYF.